A selection of T cell receptor beta chains follows, all from one sample in a study of blood T cell repertoires in COVID-19. Data came from immunoSEQ multiplex PCR; TCRdb stores just in-frame clones and leaves some out. Here the sample spans 350,000 to 400,000 clones, more than 70% being singletons. The sequencing sample was made of PBMCs or T cells enriched from blood (not recorded which). Receptors were obtained from a man aged 35 to 55 in a cohort exposed to, infected with or recovered from COVID-19 (not recorded which). Both conserved end residues are part of each CDR3. D genes are given only for firm matches. Only some rows state a clone size, as once, few, many or a class for expanded clones.

v_gene	j_gene	d_gene	abundance	CDR3aa	CDR3nt
TRBV28	TRBJ1-5	TRBD1	NA	CASSFMGQGGNQPQHF	TGTGCCAGCAGTTTCATGGGCCAGGGGGGTAATCAGCCCCAGCATTTT
TRBV5-1	TRBJ2-1	TRBD1	once	CASSRDRGLDEQFF	TGCGCCAGCAGCAGGGACAGGGGACTGGATGAGCAGTTCTTC
TRBV3-1/TRBV3-2	TRBJ2-4	NA	NA	CASSLGSAAKNIQYF	TGTGCCAGCAGCCTAGGGAGTGCGGCCAAAAACATTCAGTACTTC
TRBV7-2	TRBJ2-3	TRBD2	once	CASSSGLAGGRATDTQYF	TGTGCCAGCAGCTCCGGACTAGCGGGAGGGAGGGCCACAGATACGCAGTATTTT
TRBV7-9	TRBJ2-1	NA	NA	CASTSGLGHNEQFF	TGTGCCAGCACCTCGGGACTGGGGCACAATGAGCAGTTCTTC
TRBV24-1	TRBJ2-1	TRBD1	NA	CATSDPRTGGYNEQFF	TGTGCCACCAGCGACCCCCGGACAGGGGGCTACAATGAGCAGTTCTTC
TRBV21-1	TRBJ2-1	NA	many	CASSKGARSLYNEQFF	TGTGCCAGCAGCAAAGGAGCCCGAAGCCTCTACAATGAGCAGTTCTTC
TRBV19	TRBJ2-6	NA	NA	CASSNQRAGANVLTF	TGTGCCAGTAGTAACCAGCGGGCTGGGGCCAACGTCCTGACTTTC
TRBV28	TRBJ2-1	NA	NA	CASRATRYDEQFF	TGTGCCAGCAGGGCTACTAGATACGATGAGCAGTTCTTC
TRBV5-1	TRBJ2-1	TRBD2	NA	CASSLVVAGSNEQFF	TGCGCCAGCAGCTTGGTGGTAGCGGGATCCAATGAGCAGTTCTTC
TRBV6-5	TRBJ1-4	NA	NA	CASRVGLSEKLFF	TGTGCCAGCAGGGTCGGACTGTCGGAAAAACTGTTTTTT
TRBV30	TRBJ1-5	NA	NA	CAWSLDGNQPQHF	TGTGCCTGGAGTTTAGACGGGAATCAGCCCCAGCATTTT
TRBV6-2/TRBV6-3	TRBJ2-3	TRBD2	NA	CASRPSGRAGDTQYF	TGTGCCAGCAGACCTAGCGGGAGGGCCGGAGATACGCAGTATTTT
TRBV4-1	TRBJ2-7	TRBD2	NA	CASSQDGGLAGGVYEQYF	TGCGCCAGCAGCCAGGATGGGGGGCTAGCGGGTGGGGTTTACGAGCAGTACTTC
TRBV3-1/TRBV3-2	TRBJ2-2	TRBD2	NA	CASSQRSSGPGGELFF	TGTGCCAGCAGCCAACGGTCTAGCGGACCTGGCGGGGAGCTGTTTTTT
TRBV6-1	TRBJ2-3	TRBD2	NA	CASSEPSGSTDTQYF	TGTGCCAGCAGTGAACCTAGCGGGAGCACAGATACGCAGTATTTT
TRBV6-6	TRBJ2-1	TRBD2	NA	CASAGASSYNEQFF	TGTGCCAGCGCGGGAGCCAGCTCCTACAATGAGCAGTTCTTC
TRBV19	TRBJ1-5	NA	once	CASSIPEFRVNQPQHF	TGTGCCAGTAGTATCCCCGAGTTCAGGGTAAATCAGCCCCAGCATTTT
TRBV18	TRBJ2-7	NA	NA	CASSSRGTYEQYF	TGTGCCAGCTCATCCAGGGGAACCTACGAGCAGTACTTC
TRBV5-1	TRBJ2-7	TRBD1	NA	CASRDLEGQGTYEQYF	TGCGCCAGCAGGGACCTTGAGGGACAGGGGACCTACGAGCAGTACTTC
TRBV6-6	TRBJ1-6	TRBD1	NA	CASSPPGQSESTYNSPLHF	TGTGCCAGCAGTCCCCCGGGACAGAGCGAATCGACCTATAATTCACCCCTCCACTTT
TRBV9	TRBJ1-2	NA	NA	CASSVAAEGYGYTF	TGTGCCAGCAGCGTAGCGGCAGAGGGCTATGGCTACACCTTC
TRBV6-5	TRBJ2-7	NA	NA	CASSLLATEQYF	TGTGCCAGCAGCCTTCTAGCGACCGAGCAGTACTTC
TRBV6-5	TRBJ2-3	TRBD1	NA	CASSLRQGMGNTQYF	TGTGCCAGCAGTCTTCGACAGGGAATGGGAAATACGCAGTATTTT
TRBV3-1/TRBV3-2	TRBJ2-1	NA	NA	CASRLNGATGTTAFF	TGTGCCAGCAGGCTTAATGGGGCTACTGGGACAACGGCGTTCTTC
TRBV27	TRBJ1-4	TRBD1	NA	CATRTDREHEKLFF	TGTGCCACGCGGACCGACAGGGAGCATGAAAAACTGTTTTTT
TRBV4-1	TRBJ2-7	TRBD1	NA	CASSHPTGAKYEQYF	TGCGCCAGCAGCCACCCCACAGGGGCCAAGTACGAGCAGTACTTC
TRBV29-1	TRBJ1-2	TRBD1	NA	CSAGDRTNYGYTF	TGCAGCGCCGGGGACAGGACTAACTATGGCTACACCTTC
TRBV5-1	TRBJ1-2	NA	NA	CASSLGAGDGYTF	TGCGCCAGCAGCTTGGGGGCAGGGGATGGCTACACCTTC
TRBV2	TRBJ2-2	NA	NA	CASSVVRGTGELFF	TGTGCCAGCAGTGTGGTCCGGGGGACCGGGGAGCTGTTTTTT
TRBV7-2	TRBJ1-2	TRBD1	NA	CASSLPGTGGYGYTF	TGTGCCAGCAGCTTACCCGGGACAGGGGGCTATGGCTACACCTTC
TRBV18	TRBJ1-1	NA	NA	CASSLTGNTEAFF	TGTGCCAGCTCGCTTACAGGTAACACTGAAGCTTTCTTT
TRBV19	TRBJ2-5	NA	many	CASRQSGETQYF	TGTGCCAGTAGGCAGTCGGGAGAGACCCAGTACTTC
TRBV18	TRBJ1-6	NA	few	CASSPRQGNSPLHF	TGTGCCAGCTCACCAAGGCAGGGTAATTCACCCCTCCACTTT
TRBV28	TRBJ2-1	TRBD2	NA	CASSPTAGASNEQFF	TGTGCCAGCAGTCCAACAGCGGGAGCGTCTAATGAGCAGTTCTTC